A selection of T cell receptor beta chains follows, all from one sample in a study of cytotoxic CD8 clonotypes in ibrutinib-treated CLL. Data came from immunoSEQ multiplex PCR; TCRdb stores just in-frame clones and leaves some out. The sample shows some 140,000 clones, 80% to 90% of them seen only once. The sequenced sample was PBMCs, obtained after 24 months of ibrutinib treatment. These receptors were obtained from a human donor with chronic lymphocytic leukemia. The CDR3 runs from the conserved cysteine through the conserved F or W. A D gene is named only where the DNA matches it firmly. A row's size may be missing; if present it is once, few, many or a size class.

clone_size: -
v_call: TRBV5-1
j_call: TRBJ2-5
cdr3_length: 14
d_call: -
cdr3_aa: CASSPTAAGETQYF
cdr3_nt: TGCGCCAGCAGCCCAACGGCCGCGGGTGAGACCCAGTACTTC

clone_size: -
v_call: TRBV5-4
j_call: TRBJ2-3
cdr3_length: 15
d_call: TRBD2
cdr3_aa: CASSSRGGITDTQYF
cdr3_nt: TGTGCCAGCAGCTCGCGGGGGGGAATCACAGATACGCAGTATTTT

clone_size: -
v_call: TRBV10-3
j_call: TRBJ1-1
cdr3_length: 13
d_call: -
cdr3_aa: CAISDKGGTEAFF
cdr3_nt: TGTGCCATCAGTGATAAGGGGGGCACTGAAGCTTTCTTT

clone_size: -
v_call: TRBV15
j_call: TRBJ2-5
cdr3_length: 16
d_call: TRBD2
cdr3_aa: CATSRAAGPGGETQYF
cdr3_nt: TGTGCCACCAGCAGAGCGGCGGGGCCGGGAGGGGAGACCCAGTACTTC

clone_size: -
v_call: TRBV5-6
j_call: TRBJ1-1
cdr3_length: 13
d_call: TRBD1
cdr3_aa: CASSRTGVTEAFF
cdr3_nt: TGTGCCAGCAGCCGGACAGGGGTCACTGAAGCTTTCTTT

clone_size: -
v_call: TRBV4-1
j_call: TRBJ2-7
cdr3_length: 18
d_call: -
cdr3_aa: CASSQVGLVRNGSYEQYF
cdr3_nt: TGCGCCAGCAGCCAAGTGGGATTGGTTAGGAACGGCTCCTACGAGCAGTACTTC

clone_size: -
v_call: TRBV14
j_call: TRBJ2-7
cdr3_length: 13
d_call: -
cdr3_aa: CASSLRGPGEQYF
cdr3_nt: TGTGCCAGCAGCCTCAGGGGCCCGGGCGAGCAGTACTTC

clone_size: -
v_call: TRBV6-9
j_call: TRBJ2-2
cdr3_length: 11
d_call: -
cdr3_aa: CASSCPGELFF
cdr3_nt: TGTGCCAGCAGTTGCCCCGGGGAGCTGTTTTTT

clone_size: -
v_call: TRBV4-3
j_call: TRBJ1-3
cdr3_length: 15
d_call: -
cdr3_aa: CASSMGVGQGNTIYF
cdr3_nt: TGCGCCAGCAGCATGGGGGTCGGGCAGGGAAACACCATATATTTT

clone_size: once
v_call: TRBV4-2
j_call: TRBJ1-2
cdr3_length: 15
d_call: -
cdr3_aa: CASSRESRGSYGYTF
cdr3_nt: TGTGCCAGCAGCCGTGAGTCCAGGGGATCCTATGGCTACACCTTC

clone_size: -
v_call: TRBV5-1
j_call: TRBJ1-2
cdr3_length: 15
d_call: TRBD1
cdr3_aa: CASSLGQGLGYGYTF
cdr3_nt: TGCGCCAGCAGCTTGGGACAGGGGCTGGGGTATGGCTACACCTTC

clone_size: -
v_call: TRBV14
j_call: TRBJ1-2
cdr3_length: 17
d_call: -
cdr3_aa: CASSHLTSGSSGYGYTF
cdr3_nt: TGTGCCAGCAGCCACCTAACCTCGGGCAGCTCGGGCTATGGCTACACCTTC

clone_size: -
v_call: TRBV30
j_call: TRBJ1-1
cdr3_length: 14
d_call: -
cdr3_aa: CAWSVVGGRTEAFF
cdr3_nt: TGTGCCTGGAGTGTAGTGGGGGGACGAACTGAAGCTTTCTTT

clone_size: few
v_call: TRBV7-8
j_call: TRBJ2-5
cdr3_length: 19
d_call: TRBD2
cdr3_aa: CASSSQALAGGHGRETQYF
cdr3_nt: TGTGCCAGCAGCTCCCAGGCTTTAGCGGGGGGGCACGGTAGGGAGACCCAGTACTTC

clone_size: -
v_call: TRBV19
j_call: TRBJ2-2
cdr3_length: 15
d_call: -
cdr3_aa: CASSTLDRRTGELFF
cdr3_nt: TGTGCCAGTAGTACCTTAGACAGGCGCACCGGGGAGCTGTTTTTT

clone_size: -
v_call: TRBV6-5
j_call: TRBJ1-2
cdr3_length: 15
d_call: TRBD1
cdr3_aa: CASSTNPGQGFGYTF
cdr3_nt: TGTGCCAGCAGTACTAACCCGGGACAGGGGTTTGGCTACACCTTC

clone_size: -
v_call: TRBV11-2
j_call: TRBJ1-4
cdr3_length: 13
d_call: -
cdr3_aa: CASGDRPNEKLFF
cdr3_nt: TGTGCCAGCGGCGACAGGCCTAATGAAAAACTGTTTTTT

clone_size: once
v_call: TRBV5-4
j_call: TRBJ2-5
cdr3_length: 15
d_call: -
cdr3_aa: CASSSPSGAPETQYF
cdr3_nt: TGTGCCAGCAGCTCCCCTTCGGGGGCCCCGGAGACCCAGTACTTC

clone_size: -
v_call: TRBV27
j_call: TRBJ2-3
cdr3_length: 15
d_call: TRBD2
cdr3_aa: CASSPLAGGTDTQYF
cdr3_nt: TGTGCCAGCAGTCCCCTAGCGGGGGGCACAGATACGCAGTATTTT

clone_size: -
v_call: TRBV7-9
j_call: TRBJ1-5
cdr3_length: 16
d_call: -
cdr3_aa: CASSPGPGQSNQPQHF
cdr3_nt: TGTGCCAGCAGCCCGGGCCCGGGACAAAGCAATCAGCCCCAGCATTTT

clone_size: once
v_call: TRBV9
j_call: TRBJ2-2
cdr3_length: 16
d_call: -
cdr3_aa: CASSDSGTLNTGELFF
cdr3_nt: TGTGCCAGCAGCGACTCCGGGACCTTAAACACCGGGGAGCTGTTTTTT

clone_size: -
v_call: TRBV5-4
j_call: TRBJ2-3
cdr3_length: 15
d_call: TRBD2
cdr3_aa: CASSYTSGGLDTQYF
cdr3_nt: TGTGCCAGCAGCTACACTAGCGGGGGTTTAGATACGCAGTATTTT

clone_size: once
v_call: TRBV4-3
j_call: TRBJ1-1
cdr3_length: 16
d_call: TRBD1
cdr3_aa: CASSHSTGVGSTEAFF
cdr3_nt: TGCGCCAGCAGCCACTCGACAGGGGTTGGGTCCACTGAAGCTTTCTTT

clone_size: few
v_call: TRBV11-2
j_call: TRBJ1-2
cdr3_length: 16
d_call: -
cdr3_aa: CASSLVGRTANYGYTF
cdr3_nt: TGTGCCAGCAGCTTAGTGGGCCGGACAGCCAACTATGGCTACACCTTC

clone_size: -
v_call: TRBV7-6
j_call: TRBJ2-7
cdr3_length: 11
d_call: -
cdr3_aa: CASSNSNEQYF
cdr3_nt: TGTGCCAGCAGTAATTCAAACGAGCAGTACTTC

clone_size: once
v_call: TRBV30
j_call: TRBJ2-7
cdr3_length: 15
d_call: -
cdr3_aa: CAWSVQRRRTAEQYF
cdr3_nt: TGTGCCTGGAGTGTACAGCGCCGCAGGACGGCCGAGCAGTACTTC

clone_size: once
v_call: TRBV29-1
j_call: TRBJ2-7
cdr3_length: 15
d_call: -
cdr3_aa: CSVAPPGQRGYEQYF
cdr3_nt: TGCAGCGTTGCACCTCCGGGACAGCGGGGCTACGAGCAGTACTTC

clone_size: few
v_call: TRBV15
j_call: TRBJ2-2
cdr3_length: 13
d_call: -
cdr3_aa: CATTTPNTGELFF
cdr3_nt: TGTGCCACCACGACACCGAACACCGGGGAGCTGTTTTTT

clone_size: -
v_call: TRBV11-2
j_call: TRBJ1-3
cdr3_length: 15
d_call: TRBD1
cdr3_aa: CASSWLGTERNTIYF
cdr3_nt: TGTGCCAGCAGCTGGCTCGGGACAGAAAGAAACACCATATATTTT